This TCR beta chain came from a study of response to subunit inactivated influenza vaccine. Findings and limits, study-wide: Few additional T cells are recruited per seasonal influenza vaccination, authors suggested.

A few counts support this clonotype. The antigen remains unidentified. Via MiXCR, TCRdb re-called the RT-PCR reads, giving one row per CDR3 protein. This sample carries roughly 650,000 distinct CDR3 sequences, about 15% of them seen once, and the ten largest clones take 9.5% to 13%. This clonotype originated in a man aged 45-65 years who received an inactivated influenza vaccine. The sample consisted of PBMCs from blood, taken roughly 12 days after vaccination.

CDR3 loop: CASSIVDRAGYTF. The CDR3, as DNA: TGTGCCAGTAGTATAGTCGACAGAGCTGGCTACACCTTC. The J gene is TRBJ1-2, the V gene TRBV19; a weak D match, TRBD1 (5 bases). Trimming removed 1 base at V and 7 bases at J, with 10 bases between. CDR3 length: 13 residues. Germline V gives CDR1 LNHDA, CDR2 SQIVND (reference sequence).